The 20 T cell receptor beta chains listed next were all sequenced from one sample in a study of cytomegalovirus exposure and HLA in healthy donors. Libraries were prepared by immunoSEQ multiplex PCR; TCRdb keeps only in-frame clonotypes and omits some of them. The repertoire holds more than 110,000 clones, with 70% to 90% as singletons. The sample was PBMCs. Receptor source: a man aged 18 to 30 in good health and CMV-seronegative.

The chain links TRBV27 to TRBJ2-1, with 9 bases fitting TRBD2. Losses at the gene ends were 7 bases for V and 6 bases for J; bases not matched to a gene: 7. Germline lookup yields CDR1 MNHEY and CDR2 SMNVEV (reference sequence). CDR3 size: 14 residues. Here the CDR3 DNA reads TGTGCCAGCATGGTAGCGGGAGCGAGCAATGAGCAGTTCTTC. Amino acids: CASMVAGASNEQFF.

This chain links TRBV5-1 with TRBJ2-7; 9 bases are shared with TRBD1. CDR3 length equals 12 residues. V shed 7 bases, J shed 5 bases, and the junction held 4 bases outside the gene matches. The V gene's germline CDR1 is SGHRS and CDR2 YFSETQ. The CDR3 loop is CASAGQGHEQYF. Here the CDR3 DNA reads TGCGCCAGCGCGGGACAGGGCCACGAGCAGTACTTC.

The rearrangement uses TRBV7-7 and TRBJ2-5, with a weak D call TRBD1 (5 bases). This CDR3 comprises 14 residues. Trimming cost V 6 bases and J 1 base, with 12 bases left between them. The germline CDR1 and CDR2 sequences are SSHAT and FNYEAQ (reference sequence). CDR3 protein: CASSFRVGQETQYF. DNA of the CDR3: TGTGCCAGCAGTTTCAGGGTGGGCCAAGAGACCCAGTACTTC.

As concerns this clone: Other DNA sequences within the sample encode an identical CDR3. This chain connects TRBV6-4 to TRBJ2-3; 8 nucleotides line up with TRBD2. The CDR3 runs 14 residues. The V and J ends lost 0 bases and 6 bases, in that order; junction bases with no gene match: 2. Germline CDR1 MRHNA, CDR2 SNTAGT. The CDR3 reads CASSDSGGADTQYF. DNA for the CDR3: TGTGCCAGCAGTGACTCCGGGGGGGCCGATACGCAGTATTTT.

V and J are TRBV29-1 and TRBJ1-2; D may be TRBD1 (6 bases). The CDR3 has 14 amino acids. Per germline, CDR1 SQVTM and CDR2 ANQGSEA. The V gene lost 1 base and the J gene lost 5 bases, with 14 bases spanning the gap. DNA for the CDR3: TGCAGCGTTGAAGGCAGGGGAGTTAAATATGGCTACACCTTC. Its protein product is CSVEGRGVKYGYTF.

The chain employs TRBV4-1 and TRBJ1-5; D possibly corresponds to TRBD1 (5 bases). From germline, CDR1 is MGHRA and CDR2 YSYEKL. This CDR3 is built from 16 residues. The germline V and J ends were trimmed by 4 bases and 2 bases, with 15 bases remaining between them. For the CDR3, the DNA is TGCGCCAGCAGCCCCCCTGGGGGAGGGGGCAATCAGCCCCAGCATTTT. This codes for CASSPPGGGGNQPQHF.

The chain couples TRBV19 to TRBJ1-4; D is undetermined. Trimming pared 5 bases from V and 2 bases from J, leaving 18 bases between. The CDR3 has 17 residues. Germline loops: CDR1 LNHDA, CDR2 SQIVND (reference sequence). DNA for the CDR3: TGTGCCAGTAGTGGTCCCACCCGGCAGGCTACTAATGAAAAACTGTTTTTT. Its protein product is CASSGPTRQATNEKLFF.

J is TRBJ1-2 and V is TRBV7-7; tentative D call: TRBD1 (6 bases). Germline CDR1 and CDR2: SSHAT and FNYEAQ (reference sequence). Trimming took 1 base from V and 4 from J, leaving 16 bases between them. The CDR3 extends over 16 amino acids. CDR3 protein: CASSLGRNRVSYGYTF. CDR3 in DNA: TGTGCCAGCAGCTTAGGGCGGAACAGGGTTAGCTATGGCTACACCTTC.

The chain carries TRBV4-1 and TRBJ1-2; TRBD1 matches 9 bases. V lost 3 bases to trimming and J lost 9 bases; unmatched junction nucleotides: 8. The germline CDR1 and CDR2 sequences are MGHRA and YSYEKL. This CDR3 has 14 amino acids. CDR3 coding DNA: TGCGCCAGCAGCCAGGAGGACAGGGGTCGCAGCTACACCTTC. It translates to CASSQEDRGRSYTF.

This chain connects TRBV6-1 to TRBJ2-7; a weak D match, TRBD1 (6 bases). V was pared by 7 bases and J by 4 bases, with 17 bases between. The CDR3 is 14 amino acids. Germline V gene lookup returns CDR1 MNHNS and CDR2 SASEGT. Here the CDR3 reads CASTAGDNLYEQYF. CDR3 nucleotides: TGTGCCAGCACTGCAGGGGATAACCTTTACGAGCAGTACTTC.

The chain joins TRBV18 to TRBJ1-2; D remains unclear. Germline values: CDR1 KGHSH, CDR2 LQKENI. The CDR3 has 13 residues. V shed 5 bases and J shed 5 bases, with 12 bases lying between them. The CDR3 reads CASSSGDMYGYTF. CDR3 sequence (DNA): TGTGCCAGCTCATCTGGCGACATGTATGGCTACACCTTC.

The chain employs TRBV15 and TRBJ2-3; no reliable D call. The length of the CDR3 is 12 residues. The germline V gene encodes CDR1 LNHNV and CDR2 YYDKDF (reference sequence). V shed 1 base and J shed 4 bases, with 3 bases lying between them. Here the CDR3 reads CATSRAADTQYF. The CDR3 bases are TGTGCCACCAGCAGAGCGGCAGATACGCAGTATTTT.

This clone came up once. V usage is TRBV5-1 and J usage is TRBJ1-1; the D is unclear. Germline CDR1 reads SGHRS; CDR2 reads YFSETQ. V lost 0 bases and J 4 bases, leaving 10 bases between the germline ends. There are 14 residues in the CDR3. Here the CDR3 reads CASSLVAGTTEAFF. For the CDR3, the DNA is TGCGCCAGCAGCTTGGTGGCAGGAACCACTGAAGCTTTCTTT. Using reference TRBV5-1 and TRBJ1-1 for the parts outside the CDR3, the full variable domain is KAGVTQTPRYLIKTRGQQVTLSCSPISGHRSVSWYQQTPGQGLQFLFEYFSETQRNKGNFPGRFSGRQFSNSRSEMNVSTLELGDSALYLCASSLVAGTTEAFFGQGTRLTVV.

The chain joins TRBV7-2 to TRBJ1-1; 7 bases fit TRBD1. With V trimmed by 5 bases and J by 4 bases, 7 bases remained unmatched. This CDR3 comprises 14 residues. Germline values: CDR1 SGHTA, CDR2 FQGNSA. CDR3 nucleotide sequence: TGTGCCAGCAGCCGACAGGGAGCGGGCACTGAAGCTTTCTTT. The encoded protein is CASSRQGAGTEAFF.

J is TRBJ1-1 and V is TRBV5-1; D unresolved. The V gene lost 0 bases and the J gene lost 10 bases, with 13 bases spanning the gap. CDR3 length equals 13 residues. Germline V gene sequence: CDR1 SGHRS, CDR2 YFSETQ. CDR3 DNA sequence: TGCGCCAGCAGCTTGGAGGACGGGGTAGTAGCTTTCTTT. Translating it yields CASSLEDGVVAFF.

This clone turned up a few times. CDR3 sequence reads: CASSFEGAGRGQGNTIYF. In nucleotides, the CDR3 is TGTGCCAGCAGCTTCGAGGGAGCGGGCAGGGGGCAAGGAAACACCATATATTTT. The chain carries TRBV11-2 and TRBJ1-3; 8 bases match TRBD1. The germline gives CDR1 SGHAT, CDR2 FQNNGV. This CDR3 is 18 amino acids long. Losses at the gene ends were 3 bases for V and 4 bases for J; bases not matched to a gene: 14.

The V gene is TRBV27, the J gene TRBJ1-1; the D is unclear. CDR3 length: 13 amino acids. CDR1 is MNHEY, CDR2 SMNVEV, per germline (reference sequence). V dropped 4 bases and J dropped 8 bases, with 14 bases sitting between them. In DNA form, the CDR3 reads TGTGCCAGCAGTTCATCTCTCTACGTGGAAGCTTTCTTT. It yields the protein CASSSSLYVEAFF.

V gene TRBV27 combines with J gene TRBJ2-3; TRBD2 matches 7 bases. CDR3 length equals 14 residues. CDR1 is MNHEY and CDR2 is SMNVEV in the germline V gene (reference sequence). Trimming at V came to 4 bases and at J to 10 bases, leaving 11 bases not matched to a gene. The CDR3 loop reads CASSYGRITVPQYF. CDR3 sequence (DNA): TGTGCCAGCAGTTACGGGAGGATCACGGTGCCGCAGTATTTT.

This clone appeared a single time. The CDR3 bases are TGTGCCAGCACGCGAACGGGGACCGGGGAGCTGTTTTTT. Translation gives CASTRTGTGELFF. This sequence joins TRBV7-2 and TRBJ2-2; D might be TRBD2 (5 bases). The V gene lost 7 bases and the J gene lost 5 bases, with 11 bases spanning the gap. This CDR3 is built from 13 residues. Germline lookup yields CDR1 SGHTA and CDR2 FQGNSA.

This clone was detected only once. The CDR3 DNA is TGTGCCAGCACCCCATCCCTAGGAGTGCTAGCGGAAAGCAATGAGCAGTTCTTC. Amino acid sequence: CASTPSLGVLAESNEQFF. This chain links TRBV6-4 with TRBJ2-1, with 7 bases fitting TRBD2. The germline V gene has CDR1 MRHNA and CDR2 SNTAGT. The CDR3 sequence is 18 residues long. V lost 7 bases to trimming and J lost 6 bases; unmatched junction nucleotides: 21.